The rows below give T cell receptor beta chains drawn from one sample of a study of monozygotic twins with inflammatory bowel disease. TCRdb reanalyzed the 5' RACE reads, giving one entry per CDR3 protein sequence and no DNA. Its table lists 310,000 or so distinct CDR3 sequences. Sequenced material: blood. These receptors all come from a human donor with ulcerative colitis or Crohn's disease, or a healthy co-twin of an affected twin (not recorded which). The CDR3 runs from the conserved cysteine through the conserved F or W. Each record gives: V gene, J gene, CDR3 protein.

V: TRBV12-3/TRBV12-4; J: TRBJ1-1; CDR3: CASRLRDRGNTEAFF
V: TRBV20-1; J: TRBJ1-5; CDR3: CSANRGAFSNQPQHF
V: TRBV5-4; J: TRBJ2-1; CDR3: CASSPSGIPYNEQFF
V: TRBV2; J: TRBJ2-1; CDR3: CASSEDRLSAYNEQFF
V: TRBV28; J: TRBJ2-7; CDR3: CASSLLTGQGYEQYF
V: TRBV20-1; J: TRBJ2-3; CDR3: CSARGEVRTDTQYF
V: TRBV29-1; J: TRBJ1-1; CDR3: CTAASTNTEAFF
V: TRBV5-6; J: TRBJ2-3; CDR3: CASSFGTGDTDTQYF
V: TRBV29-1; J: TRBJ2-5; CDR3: CSVEGPGETQYF
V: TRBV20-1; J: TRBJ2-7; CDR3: CSAATLDRPYEQYF
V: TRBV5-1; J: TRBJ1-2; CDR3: CASSLGTEANYGYTF
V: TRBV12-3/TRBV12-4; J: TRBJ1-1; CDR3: CASTLANEAFF
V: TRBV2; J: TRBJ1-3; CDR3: CANGPPGNTIYF
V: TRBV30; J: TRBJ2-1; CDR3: CAWSVLGGPYNEQFF
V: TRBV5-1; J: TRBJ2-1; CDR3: CASSSVREAYNEQFF
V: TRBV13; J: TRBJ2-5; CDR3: CASSLQSQETQYF
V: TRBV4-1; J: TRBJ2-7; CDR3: CASSGGAYEQYF
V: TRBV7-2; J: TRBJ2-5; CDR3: CASSFVPLLETQYF
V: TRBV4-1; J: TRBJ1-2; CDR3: CASSQGKQGAHYGYTF
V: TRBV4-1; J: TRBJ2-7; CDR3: CASSQGQFGSSYEQYF
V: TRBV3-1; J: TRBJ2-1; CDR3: CASSQDLIRRGPNHNEQFF
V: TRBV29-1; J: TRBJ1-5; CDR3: CSVIGDGNQPQHF
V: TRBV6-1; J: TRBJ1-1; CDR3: CASRPTGFTEAFF
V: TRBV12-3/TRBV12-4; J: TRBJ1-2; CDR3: CASSFGGDYGYTF
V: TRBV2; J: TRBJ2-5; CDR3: CASSDQSGSETQYF
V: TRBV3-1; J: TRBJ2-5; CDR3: CASSQEVAVKETQYF
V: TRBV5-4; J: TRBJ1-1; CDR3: CASSSQVWTEAFF
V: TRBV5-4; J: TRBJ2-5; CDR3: CASSSRLAGNQETQYF
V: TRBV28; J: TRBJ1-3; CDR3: CASSSHGRANTIYF
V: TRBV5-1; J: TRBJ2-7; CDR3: CASSQPDRAYHEQYF
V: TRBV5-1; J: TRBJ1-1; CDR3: CASSSTGESTEAFF
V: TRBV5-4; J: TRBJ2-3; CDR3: CASRLGQITDTQYF
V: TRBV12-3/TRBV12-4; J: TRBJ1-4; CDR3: CATKGRGEKLFF
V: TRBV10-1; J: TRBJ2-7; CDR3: CASSDGRGYEQYF
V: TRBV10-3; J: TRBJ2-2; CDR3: CAITGTANTGELFF
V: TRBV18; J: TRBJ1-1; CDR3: CASSLQQLNTEAFF
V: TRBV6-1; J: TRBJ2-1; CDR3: CASSVGNRNEQFF
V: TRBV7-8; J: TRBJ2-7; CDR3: CASSLGQGVHEQYF
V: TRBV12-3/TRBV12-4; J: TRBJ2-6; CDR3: CASRPLSGANVLTF
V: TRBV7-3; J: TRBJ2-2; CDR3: CASSSPTGANTGELFF
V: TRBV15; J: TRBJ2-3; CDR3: CATSSSIDTDTQYF
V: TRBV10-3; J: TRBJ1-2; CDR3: CAISYGINYSYTF
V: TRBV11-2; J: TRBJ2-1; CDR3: CASSLAMGGNEQFF
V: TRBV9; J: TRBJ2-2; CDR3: CASSVEVGRASTGELFF
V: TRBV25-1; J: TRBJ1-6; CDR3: CASAEGGRRDSPLHF
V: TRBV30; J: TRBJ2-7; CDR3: CAWGLHYEQYF
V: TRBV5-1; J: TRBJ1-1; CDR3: CASSFSRTNTEAFF
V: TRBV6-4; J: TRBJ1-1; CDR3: CASSDPNGQNQPEAFF
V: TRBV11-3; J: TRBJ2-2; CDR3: CASSRDVSTATGELFF
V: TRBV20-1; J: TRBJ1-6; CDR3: CSAKTVQGANSPLHF
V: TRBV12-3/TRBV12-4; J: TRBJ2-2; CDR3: CASSPGLAGTGELFF
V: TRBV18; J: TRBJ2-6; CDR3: CASSPDLGSGANVLTF
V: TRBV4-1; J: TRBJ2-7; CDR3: CASSQPSDRIYEQYF
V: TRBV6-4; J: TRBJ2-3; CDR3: CASSPVRGGTDTQYF
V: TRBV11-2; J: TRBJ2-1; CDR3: CASRSGLDNNEQFF
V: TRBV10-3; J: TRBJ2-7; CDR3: CAISSRSGSYEQYF
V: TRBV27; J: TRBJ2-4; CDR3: CASSSGLLLAKNIQYF
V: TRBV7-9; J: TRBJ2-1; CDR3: CAAGPSRSYNEQFF
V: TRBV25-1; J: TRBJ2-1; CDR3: CASSESPSSGVNEQFF